These 27 T cell receptor beta chains share one sample of origin, sequenced in a study of cytomegalovirus exposure and HLA in healthy donors. Clones were read by immunoSEQ multiplex PCR, and TCRdb kept only the in-frame ones, dropping some. Of approximately 270,000 clones listed, 90% are singletons. Material for sequencing was PBMCs. All receptors derive from a woman between 18 and 29 years old in good health and CMV-seronegative.

CDR3: CASSYIPNEKLFF. CDR3 sequence (DNA): TGTGCCAGCAGTTATATTCCTAATGAAAAACTGTTTTTT. J is TRBJ1-4 and V is TRBV6-6; D remains ambiguous. The germline CDR1 and CDR2 sequences are MNHNY and SVGAGI (reference sequence). The V and J ends lost 3 bases and 3 bases respectively, with 5 bases between them. CDR3 length: 13 amino acids.

The V call is TRBV30, the J call TRBJ2-1; 8 bases fit TRBD1. The CDR3 spans 13 residues. Germline CDR1 and CDR2: GTSNPN and SVGIG (reference sequence). V lost 2 bases and J lost 7; bases outside the gene matches: 4. The CDR3 here is CAWSRQGANEQFF. CDR3 sequence (DNA): TGTGCCTGGAGTAGGCAGGGGGCAAATGAGCAGTTCTTC.

This clone was counted a single time. The chain couples TRBV6-1 to TRBJ1-2; D is uncertain. Per the germline V gene, CDR1 is MNHNS and CDR2 is SASEGT. CDR3 length: 13 amino acids. The germline V and J ends were trimmed by 1 base and 1 base, with 4 bases remaining between them. CDR3 sequence (DNA): TGTGCCAGCAGTGAAGACAGTAACTATGGCTACACCTTC. It is translated as CASSEDSNYGYTF.

This clone came up once. The chain links TRBV6-1 to TRBJ1-1, with D possibly being TRBD1 (5 bases). Trimming cost V 4 bases and J 5 bases, with 11 bases left between them. This CDR3 region has 13 residues. Germline-derived CDR1 and CDR2 are MNHNS and SASEGT. This CDR3 reads CASSASGGTEAFF. The CDR3, as DNA: TGTGCCAGCAGTGCCAGCGGGGGGACTGAAGCTTTCTTT.

The DNA for the CDR3 is TGTGCCAGTAGGGAGGGGCCCACTGAAGCTTTCTTT. This encodes CASREGPTEAFF. The V call is TRBV19, the J call TRBJ1-1, with D possibly matching TRBD1 (5 bases). Germline CDR1 is LNHDA and CDR2 is SQIVND (reference sequence). Trimming took off 6 bases at V and 4 bases at J, with 9 bases between the two ends. The CDR3 spans 12 residues.

The genes are TRBV21-1 and TRBJ1-2. TRBV21-1 is an annotated pseudogene. The CDR3 extends over 14 amino acids. This CDR3 reads CASKPDGTNYGYTF. The CDR3 DNA sequence: TGTGCCAGCAAACCGGACGGGACTAACTATGGCTACACCTTC.

The genes are TRBV7-6 and TRBJ2-3; 11 bases are shared with TRBD2. Trimming at V came to 5 bases and at J to 5 bases, leaving 9 bases not matched to a gene. This CDR3 comprises 16 residues. CDR1 and CDR2 from the germline V gene are SGHVS and FNYEAQ. CDR3 in DNA: TGTGCCAGCAGCGCGAATAGCGGGGGGGCCGGAGATACGCAGTATTTT. It translates to CASSANSGGAGDTQYF.

The genes are TRBV25-1 and TRBJ1-1; no definite D call. V lost 4 bases to trimming and J lost 4 bases, with 10 bases between them. Germline CDR1 reads MGHDK; CDR2 reads SYGVNS. CDR3 length: 13 residues. For the CDR3, the DNA is TGTGCCAGCAGTGTTCCCTTCGGCACTGAAGCTTTCTTT. Protein product: CASSVPFGTEAFF.

The chain is built from TRBV15 and TRBJ1-1; possibly TRBD1 for D (5 bases). CDR3 size: 20 residues. CDR1 LNHNV and CDR2 YYDKDF come from the germline V gene (reference sequence). The V and J ends lost 0 bases and 3 bases respectively, with 26 bases between them. As DNA, the CDR3 is TGTGCCACCAGCAGAGATTGGGGAGGGGTAACGGCTTCATCGGACACTGAAGCTTTCTTT. Translation: CATSRDWGGVTASSDTEAFF.

The gene calls are TRBV5-1 and TRBJ2-1, with TRBD1 as a possible D gene (5 bases). Trimming left V 5 bases short and J 0 bases short, with 9 bases between. Per the germline V gene, CDR1 is SGHRS and CDR2 is YFSETQ. The CDR3 runs 14 residues. The CDR3 DNA reads as TGCGCCAGCAGTGGGGCAAACTCCTACAATGAGCAGTTCTTC. It yields the protein CASSGANSYNEQFF.

The chain recombines TRBV5-1 with TRBJ2-4; 8 bases are a match to TRBD1. This CDR3 is built from 15 residues. Trimming cost V 0 bases and J 8 bases; bases outside gene matches: 7. Germline CDR1 is SGHRS and CDR2 is YFSETQ. CDR3 region: CASSLGGQVVDIQYF. The CDR3 DNA sequence: TGCGCCAGCAGCTTGGGGGGACAGGTCGTAGACATTCAGTACTTC.

This chain links TRBV7-9 with TRBJ2-7; 8 bases align to TRBD1. The CDR3 spans 13 residues. The germline V gene has CDR1 SEHNR and CDR2 FQNEAQ (reference sequence). J was trimmed by 5 bases and V by 5 bases; bases with no gene match: 5. CDR3 region: CASSAAGGHEQYF. The CDR3 DNA reads TGTGCCAGCAGCGCGGCAGGGGGCCACGAGCAGTACTTC.

This clone was recorded only once. The V and J genes are TRBV7-9 and TRBJ1-6; possible D gene TRBD1, 5 bases. Trimming cost V 3 bases and J 8 bases, with 11 bases left between them. Germline loops: CDR1 SEHNR, CDR2 FQNEAQ (reference sequence). The CDR3 is 14 amino acids. CDR3 in DNA: TGTGCCAGCAGCTTTTCCGGGACTTATTCACCCCTCCACTTT. This translates into CASSFSGTYSPLHF.

The DNA of the CDR3 is TGTGCCAGCAGCCAAGATCAAAGACCAGCGGGGCTTTCAGATACGCAGTATTTT. As protein: CASSQDQRPAGLSDTQYF. The rearrangement joins TRBV4-2 to TRBJ2-3, with 7 nucleotides matching TRBD2. From germline, CDR1 is LGHNA and CDR2 YNFKEQ. Unmatched junction bases numbered 13, after V lost 0 bases and J lost 4 bases. The CDR3 extends over 18 amino acids.

J is TRBJ1-6 and V is TRBV6-4; D may be TRBD1 (5 bases). Germline CDR1 reads MRHNA; CDR2 reads SNTAGT. With 6 bases removed from V and 3 bases from J, the gap between germline ends came to 12 bases. The CDR3 is made up of 15 amino acids. CDR3 sequence (DNA): TGTGCCAGCAGGCGGTCGGGGGGCTATAATTCACCCCTCCACTTT. Protein: CASRRSGGYNSPLHF.

The chain carries TRBV5-1 and TRBJ1-1; 10 bases are a match to TRBD1. This CDR3 has 15 residues. V lost 0 bases and J lost 5; bases outside the gene matches: 4. The germline V gene encodes CDR1 SGHRS and CDR2 YFSETQ. CDR3 amino acids: CASSLADRGLTEAFF. CDR3 sequence (DNA): TGCGCCAGCAGCTTGGCCGACAGGGGGCTGACTGAAGCTTTCTTT.

This clone was recorded a few times. This chain's CDR3 is CASRETGNTEAFF. CDR3 sequence (DNA): TGTGCCAGCAGGGAGACAGGGAACACTGAAGCTTTCTTT. The rearrangement links TRBV2 to TRBJ1-1; D might be TRBD1 (6 bases). The CDR3 covers 13 residues. Per germline, CDR1 SNHLY and CDR2 FYNNEI. Between the trimmed V and J ends, which lost 6 bases and 1 base, there was a span of 9 bases.

The rearrangement joins TRBV28 to TRBJ2-5; 7 nucleotides agree with TRBD2. From germline, CDR1 is MDHEN and CDR2 SYDVKM. The CDR3 covers 17 residues. V lost 2 bases, J lost 5 bases, and 14 bases stayed unmatched. The CDR3 protein is CASSLGVPSGVGETQYF. The CDR3, as DNA: TGTGCCAGCAGTTTAGGCGTCCCCAGCGGGGTCGGTGAGACCCAGTACTTC. Combining the CDR3 with reference TRBV28 and TRBJ2-5 gives the whole variable domain DVKVTQSSRYLVKRTGEKVFLECVQDMDHENMFWYRQDPGLGLRLIYFSYDVKMKEKGDIPEGYSVSREKKERFSLILESASTNQTSMYLCASSLGVPSGVGETQYFGPGTRLLVL.

This chain connects TRBV5-4 to TRBJ1-1; D unclear. Trimming pared 0 bases from V and 0 bases from J, leaving 21 bases between. The CDR3 extends over 19 amino acids. Germline CDR1 reads SGHNT; CDR2 reads YYREEE (reference sequence). CDR3 amino acids: CASSLGALFGIGMNTEAFF. As DNA, the CDR3 is TGTGCCAGCAGCTTGGGTGCTTTATTCGGGATCGGGATGAACACTGAAGCTTTCTTT.

The rearrangement links TRBV7-2 to TRBJ2-2; a possible D gene is TRBD2 (5 bases). The CDR3 consists of 15 residues. In germline, CDR1 is SGHTA, CDR2 FQGNSA. The ends were cut back, 0 bases at V and 4 bases at J, with 9 bases in the middle. The CDR3 bases are TGTGCCAGCAGCTTAGCGAGGGCGACCACCGGGGAGCTGTTTTTT. It is translated as CASSLARATTGELFF.

The chain is built from TRBV7-9 and TRBJ1-4, with a weak D call TRBD1 (5 bases). Trimming removed 5 bases from V and 8 bases from J, with 18 bases in between. From germline, CDR1 is SEHNR and CDR2 FQNEAQ (reference sequence). The CDR3 loop spans 15 amino acids. The DNA for the CDR3 is TGTGCCAGCAGCCTCACGGACACCCCTGTAGAAAAACTGTTTTTT. Encoded protein: CASSLTDTPVEKLFF.

V usage is TRBV9 and J usage is TRBJ2-1; 10 nucleotides match TRBD2. Trimming took 6 bases from V and 6 from J; bases not matched to a gene: 15. This CDR3 spans 17 amino acids. Germline V gene lookup returns CDR1 SGDLS and CDR2 YYNGEE. Here the CDR3 DNA reads TGTGCCAGCAACTCACCCGTGCTAGCGGGGGCCCTCAATGAGCAGTTCTTC. Translating it yields CASNSPVLAGALNEQFF.

This clone showed up just once. V and J are TRBV6-1 and TRBJ1-2, with D possibly TRBD1 on 5 matching bases. CDR1 is MNHNS and CDR2 is SASEGT in the germline V gene. V dropped 3 bases and J dropped 6 bases, with 14 bases sitting between them. The CDR3 extends over 14 amino acids. This CDR3 is CASSEAGFGHGYTF. The CDR3 bases are TGTGCCAGCAGTGAGGCAGGGTTTGGGCATGGCTACACCTTC.

This clone was observed once. The rearrangement uses TRBV4-1 and TRBJ1-6, with 8 bases lining up with TRBD1. V lost 5 bases to trimming and J lost 3 bases; unmatched junction nucleotides: 9. Per germline, CDR1 MGHRA and CDR2 YSYEKL. The CDR3 is 17 amino acids. For the CDR3, the DNA is TGCGCCAGCAGCGTATACGGGACAGGTTACTATAATTCACCCCTCCACTTT. Its protein is CASSVYGTGYYNSPLHF.

The rearrangement uses TRBV28 and TRBJ2-6; 7 bases align to TRBD1. The germline V gene has CDR1 MDHEN and CDR2 SYDVKM. Losses at the gene ends were 5 bases for V and 0 bases for J; bases not matched to a gene: 10. This CDR3 is built from 18 residues. DNA for the CDR3: TGTGCCAGCAGTCCTATACAGGGGCGCGTCTCTGGGGCCAACGTCCTGACTTTC. It encodes CASSPIQGRVSGANVLTF. Looking up the rest from reference TRBV28 and TRBJ2-6 gives the full variable domain: DVKVTQSSRYLVKRTGEKVFLECVQDMDHENMFWYRQDPGLGLRLIYFSYDVKMKEKGDIPEGYSVSREKKERFSLILESASTNQTSMYLCASSPIQGRVSGANVLTFGAGSRLTVL.

This chain uses TRBV5-1 with TRBJ2-3; 9 bases are shared with TRBD1. This CDR3 region has 16 residues. V gave up 0 bases and J gave up 0 bases; unmatched junction bases: 2. Per the germline V gene, CDR1 is SGHRS and CDR2 is YFSETQ. CDR3 in amino acids: CASSLEDRGSTDTQYF. CDR3 coding DNA: TGCGCCAGCAGCTTGGAAGACAGGGGGAGCACAGATACGCAGTATTTT.

The chain uses TRBV5-1 and TRBJ2-7; the D gene is possibly TRBD2 (6 bases). Trimming cost V 4 bases and J 5 bases, with 22 bases left between them. Germline V gene sequence: CDR1 SGHRS, CDR2 YFSETQ. This CDR3 is 16 amino acids long. For the CDR3, the DNA is TGCGCCAGCAGCCCCCTCTTGACGGAGGGAAACCACGAGCAGTACGTC. Protein sequence: CASSPLLTEGNHEQYV.